The rows below give T cell receptor beta chains drawn from one sample of a study of blood T cell repertoires in COVID-19. Libraries were prepared by immunoSEQ multiplex PCR; TCRdb keeps only in-frame clonotypes and omits some of them. Altogether around 280,000 clones are present, 70% to 90% being singletons, with the ten largest covering approximately 5.7%. The sample comprised PBMCs or T cells enriched from blood (not recorded which). The receptors here all came from a woman aged 40 to 55 who had recovered from COVID-19. The CDR3 runs from the conserved cysteine through the conserved F or W. D genes are given only for firm matches. Some rows mark clone size as missing; the rest say once, few, many or name a class of expanded clone.

TRBV19	TRBJ2-5	NA	TRBD1	TGTGCCAGTCGGGAGGGACAGGGGAGGGGAGGGGAGACCCAGTACTTC	CASREGQGRGGETQYF
TRBV24-1	TRBJ2-2	NA	NA	TGTGCCACCAGTGATCGGATGGGGGGCACCGGGGAGCTGTTTTTT	CATSDRMGGTGELFF
TRBV19	TRBJ1-1	NA	NA	TGTGCCAGTAGTATGCAGGGTCGGACTGAAGCTTTCTTT	CASSMQGRTEAFF
TRBV27	TRBJ1-1	NA	TRBD1	TGTGCCAGCAGTTCGAGTCCGGGACAGGGGAACACTGAAGCTTTCTTT	CASSSSPGQGNTEAFF
TRBV5-4	TRBJ1-2	NA	NA	TGTGCCAGCAGCTTGTATACTACCCTCACTAGACCTAACTATGGCTACACCTTC	CASSLYTTLTRPNYGYTF
TRBV5-1	TRBJ1-2	once	NA	TGCGCCAGCAGCTTGCCGGGCCGGGAGTTTGATGGCTACACCTTC	CASSLPGREFDGYTF
TRBV6-7	TRBJ2-1	NA	TRBD2	TGTGCCAGCAGTTACTGGGGTAGCGGGAGGGTCTACAATGAGCAGTTCTTC	CASSYWGSGRVYNEQFF
TRBV5-5	TRBJ2-2	NA	TRBD2	TGTGCCAGCCGCAGGCCGGGAGGGGGGACCGGGGAGCTGTTTTTT	CASRRPGGGTGELFF
TRBV18	TRBJ1-5	NA	NA	TGTGCCAGCTCCCGGGGGGGAACCCTGGGTCAGCCCCAGCATTTT	CASSRGGTLGQPQHF
TRBV25-1	TRBJ2-2	NA	TRBD1	TGTGCCAGCACTATAGGGGGCAAAACCGGGGAGCTGTTTTTT	CASTIGGKTGELFF
TRBV18	TRBJ2-3	NA	NA	TGTGCCAGCTCACCACGGGCGGGAACCACAGATACGCAGTATTTT	CASSPRAGTTDTQYF
TRBV6-5	TRBJ2-4	NA	NA	TGTGCCAGCAGGAGTAGAATTTCCAAAAACATTCAGTACTTC	CASRSRISKNIQYF
TRBV28	TRBJ1-6	NA	NA	TGTGCCAGCAGTTACGCGAGGGCAGCCTATAATTCACCCCTCCACTTT	CASSYARAAYNSPLHF
TRBV27	TRBJ1-5	NA	TRBD1	TGTGCCAGTAGATCCCTGGGACAGGGGAACAATCAGCCCCAGCATTTT	CASRSLGQGNNQPQHF
TRBV28	TRBJ2-3	NA	TRBD2	TGTGCCAGCAGTGACCCGTTTAGCGGGAGGGAAGCAGATACGCAGTATTTT	CASSDPFSGREADTQYF
TRBV28	TRBJ1-5	NA	TRBD1	TGTGCCAGCAGTCGACAGGGTCCGCGCAATCAGCCCCAGCATTTT	CASSRQGPRNQPQHF
TRBV24-1	TRBJ2-3	NA	TRBD1	TGTGCCACCAGTGATTTCAGGGGGAGCACAGATACGCAGTATTTT	CATSDFRGSTDTQYF